This T cell receptor (beta chain) was captured in a study of T cells in women clearing cervical HPV infection. In germline, CDR1 is SGHTA, CDR2 FQGNSA. The CDR3 has 13 residues. Profiled with immunoSEQ multiplex PCR; TCRdb holds only in-frame clones, not every one. The sample shows fewer than 35,000 clones, and about 3% sits with its ten largest clones. Note on this clone: Read coverage stops 3 residues before the CDR3 terminus; the germline J gene supplies the remainder.

Source material: blood buffy coat. This receptor was taken from a woman between 18 and 70 years old with a cervical HPV16 infection that either progressed to CIN3+ or cleared (not recorded which). The J gene is TRBJ1-5, the V gene TRBV7-2; D is unresolved. Here the CDR3 reads CASSLLSADPQHF. The CDR3 DNA, read in part, is TGTGCCAGCAGCTTGTTAAGCGCAGATCCC.